The 10 T cell receptor beta chains reported below all come from one sample, sequenced in a study of CXCR3-negative and CXCR3-positive naive CD8 T cells. Study results and caveats: Naive cells that were CXCR3-positive had more hydrophobic TRB CDR3s (compared with CXCR3-negative naive cells).

With UMI labels, 5' RACE was used to prepare the TRB cDNA libraries. TCRdb reprocessed the 5' RACE reads and reports one entry per CDR3 protein, with no DNA. There are 85,000 to 130,000 distinct CDR3 sequences in the sample, with approximately 0.37% held by the top ten. These receptors have no identified antigens. The sample was naive CXCR3+ CD8+ T cells from blood. Subset here: CD45RO-CCR7+CD27+CD95- naive CD8+ T cells expressing CXCR3 (TNR3+). The receptors shown here come from a human donor in good health. Some clones in this sample may be carry-over from other donors' samples.

The chain links TRBV6-2 or TRBV6-3 to TRBJ2-7; TCRdb outputs TRBD1, but without DNA this stays unchecked. This CDR3 region has 15 residues. Germline loops: CDR1 MNHEY, CDR2 SVGEGT. The CDR3 region is CASRGPTGPSYEQYF.

The chain joins TRBV4-2 to TRBJ1-1. This CDR3 region has 15 residues. Germline-derived CDR1 and CDR2 are LGHNA and YNFKEQ. CDR3 region: CASSPIREMNTEAFF.

The chain carries TRBV13 and TRBJ2-7. The CDR3 spans 12 residues. Germline loops: CDR1 PRHDT, CDR2 FYEKMQ (reference sequence). The CDR3 protein is CASSLSRSEQYF.

This sequence joins TRBV29-1 and TRBJ2-3; TCRdb names TRBD1, which stays unverified in the absence of DNA. The CDR3 is 13 residues long. The germline CDR1 and CDR2 sequences are SQVTM and ANQGSEA. This chain's CDR3 is CSVVGGAVLGQYF.

V gene TRBV20-1 combines with J gene TRBJ1-1; TCRdb reports TRBD1, a call that lacks DNA to check it against. CDR3 length equals 13 residues. The V gene's germline CDR1 is DFQATT and CDR2 SNEGSKA (reference sequence). This CDR3 reads CSVMTDMNTEAFF.

The chain recombines TRBV5-6 with TRBJ2-7; lacking DNA, the TRBD2 call made by TCRdb goes unchecked. The CDR3 is 16 residues long. Looked up from germline, CDR1 is SGHDT and CDR2 is YYEEEE. CDR3 protein: CASSFRLAGISYEQYF.

The chain's CDR3 is CASTWGLGAYEQYF. The chain joins TRBV28 to TRBJ2-7; TCRdb indicates TRBD1, and absent DNA this call remains unverified. The CDR3 consists of 14 residues. The germline CDR1 and CDR2 sequences are MDHEN and SYDVKM.

V is TRBV6-5 and J is TRBJ1-2; TCRdb picks TRBD1, but there is no DNA to check that call. The germline V gene encodes CDR1 MNHEY and CDR2 SVGAGI. The CDR3 has 15 amino acids. The CDR3: CASSSGQGTLYGYTF.

The chain joins TRBV28 to TRBJ2-4. The CDR3 has 13 residues. The germline V gene has CDR1 MDHEN and CDR2 SYDVKM. This CDR3 is CASSLVVNYIQYF.

The chain combines TRBV4-1 with TRBJ1-2. The CDR3 is made up of 14 amino acids. Germline V gene lookup returns CDR1 MGHRA and CDR2 YSYEKL. The CDR3 sequence is CASSQANGLGGYTF.